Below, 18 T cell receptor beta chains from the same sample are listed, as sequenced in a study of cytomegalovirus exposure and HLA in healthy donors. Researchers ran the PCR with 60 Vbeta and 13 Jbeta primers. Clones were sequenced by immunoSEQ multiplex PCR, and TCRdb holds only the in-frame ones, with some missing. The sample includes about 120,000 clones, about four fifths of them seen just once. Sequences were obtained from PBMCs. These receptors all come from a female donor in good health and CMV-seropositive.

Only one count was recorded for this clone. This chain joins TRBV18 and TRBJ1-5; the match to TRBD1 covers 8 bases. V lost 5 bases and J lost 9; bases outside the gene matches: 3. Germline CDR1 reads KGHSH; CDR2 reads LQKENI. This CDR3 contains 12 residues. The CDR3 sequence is CASSRQGWPQHF. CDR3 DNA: TGTGCCAGCTCAAGACAGGGGTGGCCCCAGCATTTT.

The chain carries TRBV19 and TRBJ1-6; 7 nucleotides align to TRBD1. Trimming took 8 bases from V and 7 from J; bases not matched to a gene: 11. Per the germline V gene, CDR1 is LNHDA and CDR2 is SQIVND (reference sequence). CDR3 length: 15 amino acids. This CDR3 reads CASGATGFSNSPLHF. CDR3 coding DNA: TGTGCCAGTGGGGCGACAGGGTTTTCGAATTCACCCCTCCACTTT. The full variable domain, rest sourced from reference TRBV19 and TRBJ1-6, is DGGITQSPKYLFRKEGQNVTLSCEQNLNHDAMYWYRQDPGQGLRLIYYSQIVNDFQKGDIAEGYSVSREKKESFPLTVTSAQKNPTAFYLCASGATGFSNSPLHFGNGTRLTVT.

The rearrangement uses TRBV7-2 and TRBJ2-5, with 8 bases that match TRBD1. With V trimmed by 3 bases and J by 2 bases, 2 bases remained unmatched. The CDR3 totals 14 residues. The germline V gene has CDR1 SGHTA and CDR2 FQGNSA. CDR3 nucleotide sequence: TGTGCCAGCAGCTTTACAGGGGGGCAAGAGACCCAGTACTTC. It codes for CASSFTGGQETQYF.

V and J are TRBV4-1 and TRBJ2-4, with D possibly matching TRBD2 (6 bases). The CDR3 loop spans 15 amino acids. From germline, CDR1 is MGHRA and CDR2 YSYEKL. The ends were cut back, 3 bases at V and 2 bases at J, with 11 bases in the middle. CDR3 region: CASSQGGWPKNIQYF. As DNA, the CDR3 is TGCGCCAGCAGCCAGGGGGGATGGCCCAAAAACATTCAGTACTTC.

This CDR3 reads CAWSATGSSGNTIYF. CDR3 coding DNA: TGTGCCTGGAGTGCGACAGGGAGCTCTGGAAACACCATATATTTT. This rearrangement joins TRBV30 to TRBJ1-3; 7 nucleotides agree with TRBD1. Germline V gene data show CDR1 as GTSNPN and CDR2 as SVGIG (reference sequence). The V segment lost 1 base and the J segment 0 bases; nucleotides outside the gene matches: 3. The CDR3 sequence is 15 residues long.

DNA of the CDR3: TGTGCCAGCAGTGAAGCCCGACAGGGATTCTATGGCTACACCTTC. Its translation: CASSEARQGFYGYTF. V and J are TRBV6-1 and TRBJ1-2; 7 nucleotides agree with TRBD1. Germline V gene lookup returns CDR1 MNHNS and CDR2 SASEGT. This CDR3 contains 15 residues. J lost 4 bases, V lost 0 bases, and 5 bases had no gene match.

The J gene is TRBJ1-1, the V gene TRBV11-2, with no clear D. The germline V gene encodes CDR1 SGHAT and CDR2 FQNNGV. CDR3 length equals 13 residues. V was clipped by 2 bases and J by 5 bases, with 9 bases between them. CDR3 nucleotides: TGTGCCAGCAGCTTACAGCGCGGGACTGAAGCTTTCTTT. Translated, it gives CASSLQRGTEAFF. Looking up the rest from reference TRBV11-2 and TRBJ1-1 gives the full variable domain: EAGVAQSPRYKIIEKRQSVAFWCNPISGHATLYWYQQILGQGPKLLIQFQNNGVVDDSQLPKDRFSAERLKGVDSTLKIQPAKLEDSAVYLCASSLQRGTEAFFGQGTRLTVV.

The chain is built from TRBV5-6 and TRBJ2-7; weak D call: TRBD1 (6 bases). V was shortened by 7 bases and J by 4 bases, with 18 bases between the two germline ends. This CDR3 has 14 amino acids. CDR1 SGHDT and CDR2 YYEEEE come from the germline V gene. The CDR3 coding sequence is TGTGCCAGCCGGACATGGGGGCATGCTTACGAGCAGTACTTC. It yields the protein CASRTWGHAYEQYF.

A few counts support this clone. DNA of the CDR3: TGTGCCAGCACTGAGTCTGATGGACTACTCTATGGCTACACCTTC. The encoded protein is CASTESDGLLYGYTF. The chain uses TRBV6-1 and TRBJ1-2; D ambiguous. The ends were cut back, 7 bases at V and 4 bases at J, with 19 bases in the middle. The CDR3 covers 15 residues. CDR1 is MNHNS and CDR2 is SASEGT in the germline V gene.

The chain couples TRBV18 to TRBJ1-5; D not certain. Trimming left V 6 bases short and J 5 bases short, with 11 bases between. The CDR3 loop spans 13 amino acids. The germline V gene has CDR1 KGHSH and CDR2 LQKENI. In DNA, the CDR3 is TGTGCCAGCTCTTCCTCCCCAGATCAGCCCCAGCATTTT. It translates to CASSSSPDQPQHF.

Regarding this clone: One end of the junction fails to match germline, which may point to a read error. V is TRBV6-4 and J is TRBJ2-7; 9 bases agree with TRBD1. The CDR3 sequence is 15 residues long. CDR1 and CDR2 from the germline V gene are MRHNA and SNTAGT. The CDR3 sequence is CASSYSRTGVYEQYF. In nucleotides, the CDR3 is TGTGCCAGCAGTTACTCGAGGACAGGGGTCTACGAGCAGTACTTC.

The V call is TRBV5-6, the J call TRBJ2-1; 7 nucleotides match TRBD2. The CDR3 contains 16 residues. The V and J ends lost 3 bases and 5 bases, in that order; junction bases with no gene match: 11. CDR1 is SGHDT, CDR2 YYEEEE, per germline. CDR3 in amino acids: CASSSPYRGDHNEQFF. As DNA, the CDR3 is TGTGCCAGCAGCTCCCCATACCGGGGGGACCACAATGAGCAGTTCTTC.

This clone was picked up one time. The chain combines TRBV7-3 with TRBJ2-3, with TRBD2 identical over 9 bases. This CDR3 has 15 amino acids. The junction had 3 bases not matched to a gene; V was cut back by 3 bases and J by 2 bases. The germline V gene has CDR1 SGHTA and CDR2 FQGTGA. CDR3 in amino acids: CASSFGTSFTDTQYF. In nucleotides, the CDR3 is TGTGCCAGCAGCTTTGGGACTAGCTTCACAGATACGCAGTATTTT. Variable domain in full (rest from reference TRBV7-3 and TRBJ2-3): GAGVSQTPSNKVTEKGKYVELRCDPISGHTALYWYRQSLGQGPEFLIYFQGTGAADDSGLPNDRFFAVRPEGSVSTLKIQRTERGDSAVYLCASSFGTSFTDTQYFGPGTRLTVL.

DNA for the CDR3: TGTGCCAGCAGTCCACGGTTGGGAGGTTTGAACACTGAAGCTTTCTTT. Protein sequence: CASSPRLGGLNTEAFF. The chain couples TRBV27 to TRBJ1-1; D gene uncertain. The CDR3 consists of 16 residues. V lost 5 bases to trimming and J lost 0 bases, with 16 bases between them. CDR1 and CDR2 (germline): MNHEY, SMNVEV (reference sequence).

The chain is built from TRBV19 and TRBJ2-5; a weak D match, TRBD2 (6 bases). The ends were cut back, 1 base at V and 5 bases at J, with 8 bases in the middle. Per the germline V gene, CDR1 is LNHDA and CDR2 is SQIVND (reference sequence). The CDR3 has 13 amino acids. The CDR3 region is CASSIVGSETQYF. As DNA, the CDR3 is TGTGCCAGTAGTATAGTCGGGAGTGAGACCCAGTACTTC. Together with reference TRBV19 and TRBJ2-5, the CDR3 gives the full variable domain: DGGITQSPKYLFRKEGQNVTLSCEQNLNHDAMYWYRQDPGQGLRLIYYSQIVNDFQKGDIAEGYSVSREKKESFPLTVTSAQKNPTAFYLCASSIVGSETQYFGPGTRLLVL.

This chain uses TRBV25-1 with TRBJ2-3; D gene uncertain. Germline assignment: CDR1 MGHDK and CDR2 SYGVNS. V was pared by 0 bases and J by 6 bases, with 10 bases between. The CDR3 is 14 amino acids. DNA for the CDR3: TGTGCCAGCAGTGAATATGGAGCCTTGGATACGCAGTATTTT. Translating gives CASSEYGALDTQYF.

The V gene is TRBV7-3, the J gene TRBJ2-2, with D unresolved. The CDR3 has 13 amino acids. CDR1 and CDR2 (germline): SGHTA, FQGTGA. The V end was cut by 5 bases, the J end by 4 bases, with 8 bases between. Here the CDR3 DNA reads TGTGCCAGCAGCCAACTCGGCACCGGGGAGCTGTTTTTT. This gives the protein CASSQLGTGELFF.

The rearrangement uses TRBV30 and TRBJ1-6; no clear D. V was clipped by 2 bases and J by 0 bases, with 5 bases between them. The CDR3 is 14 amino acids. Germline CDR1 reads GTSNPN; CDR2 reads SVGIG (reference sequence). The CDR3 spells CAWSLASYNSPLHF. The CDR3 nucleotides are TGTGCCTGGAGTCTGGCCTCCTATAATTCACCCCTCCACTTT.